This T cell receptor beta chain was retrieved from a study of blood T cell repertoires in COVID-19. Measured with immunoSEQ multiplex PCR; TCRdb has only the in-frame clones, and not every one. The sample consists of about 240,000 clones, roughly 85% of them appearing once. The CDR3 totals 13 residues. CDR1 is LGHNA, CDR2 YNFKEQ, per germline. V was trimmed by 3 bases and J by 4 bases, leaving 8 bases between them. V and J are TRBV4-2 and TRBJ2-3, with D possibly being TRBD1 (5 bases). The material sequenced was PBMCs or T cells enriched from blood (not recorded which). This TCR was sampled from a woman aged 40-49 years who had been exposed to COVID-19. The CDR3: CASSHDSADTQYF. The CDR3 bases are TGTGCCAGCAGCCATGACAGTGCAGATACGCAGTATTTT.